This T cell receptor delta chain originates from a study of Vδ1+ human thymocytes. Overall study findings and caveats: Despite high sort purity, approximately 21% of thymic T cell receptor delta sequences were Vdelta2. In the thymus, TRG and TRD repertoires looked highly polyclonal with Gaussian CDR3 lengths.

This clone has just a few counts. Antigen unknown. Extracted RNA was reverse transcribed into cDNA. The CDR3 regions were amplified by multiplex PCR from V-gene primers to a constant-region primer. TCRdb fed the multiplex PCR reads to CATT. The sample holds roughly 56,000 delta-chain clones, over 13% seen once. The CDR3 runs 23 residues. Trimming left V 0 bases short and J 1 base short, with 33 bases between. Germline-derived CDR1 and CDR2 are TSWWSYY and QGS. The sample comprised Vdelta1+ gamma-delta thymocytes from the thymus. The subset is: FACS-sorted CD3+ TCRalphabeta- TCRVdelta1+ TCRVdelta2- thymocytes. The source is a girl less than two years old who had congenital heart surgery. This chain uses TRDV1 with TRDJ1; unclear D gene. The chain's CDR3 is CALGELGGCYVGTHCLSTDKLIF. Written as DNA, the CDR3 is TGTGCTCTTGGGGAACTAGGCGGGTGCTACGTAGGTACCCACTGCTTATCCACCGATAAACTCATCTTT.